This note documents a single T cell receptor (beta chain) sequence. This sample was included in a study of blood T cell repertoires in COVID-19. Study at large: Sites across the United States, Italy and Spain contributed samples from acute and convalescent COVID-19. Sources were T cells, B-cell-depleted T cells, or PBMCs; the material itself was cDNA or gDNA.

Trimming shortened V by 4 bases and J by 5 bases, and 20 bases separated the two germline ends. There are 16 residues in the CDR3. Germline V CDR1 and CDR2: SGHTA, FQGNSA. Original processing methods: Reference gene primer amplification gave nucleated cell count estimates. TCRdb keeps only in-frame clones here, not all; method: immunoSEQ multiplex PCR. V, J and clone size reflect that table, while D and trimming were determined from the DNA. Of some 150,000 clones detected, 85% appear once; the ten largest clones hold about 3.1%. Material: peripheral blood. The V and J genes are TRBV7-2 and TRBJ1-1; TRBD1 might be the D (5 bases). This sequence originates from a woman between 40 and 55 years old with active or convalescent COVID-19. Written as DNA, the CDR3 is TGTGCCAGCAGCTCATTCGGTCAGGGTAGGGGAACTGAAGCTTTCTTT. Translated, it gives CASSSFGQGRGTEAFF.